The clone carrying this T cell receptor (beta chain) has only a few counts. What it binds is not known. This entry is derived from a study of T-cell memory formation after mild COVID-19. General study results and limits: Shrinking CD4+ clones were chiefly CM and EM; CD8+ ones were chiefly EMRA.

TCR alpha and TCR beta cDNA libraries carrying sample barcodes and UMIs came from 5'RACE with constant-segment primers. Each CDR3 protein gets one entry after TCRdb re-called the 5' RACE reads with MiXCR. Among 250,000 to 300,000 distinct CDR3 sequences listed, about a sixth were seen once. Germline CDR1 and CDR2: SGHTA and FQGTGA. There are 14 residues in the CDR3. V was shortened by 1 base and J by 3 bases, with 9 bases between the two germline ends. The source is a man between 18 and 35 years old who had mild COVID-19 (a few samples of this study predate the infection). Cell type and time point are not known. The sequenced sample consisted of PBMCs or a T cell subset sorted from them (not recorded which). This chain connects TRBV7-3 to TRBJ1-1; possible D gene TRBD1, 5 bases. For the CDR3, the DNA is TGTGCCAGCAGCTTAAAGGGACGGGACACTGAAGCTTTCTTT. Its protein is CASSLKGRDTEAFF.